A selection of T cell receptor beta chains follows, all from one sample in a study of blood T cell repertoires in COVID-19. Profiled with immunoSEQ multiplex PCR; TCRdb holds only in-frame clones, not every one. The sample contains 63,000 or so clones, roughly nine tenths of which appear only once. The sequencing sample was made of peripheral blood. These receptors were obtained from a man between 65 and 79 years old with active COVID-19. CDR3s leave out the opening cysteine and the closing phenylalanine or tryptophan.

v_gene	j_gene	CDR3aa
TRBV20-1	TRBJ2-7	SASKPPAGVLYYEQY
TRBV11-3	TRBJ2-7	ASSLAPWGGDEQY
TRBV7-2	TRBJ1-1	ASSLERTAGTEAF
TRBV28	TRBJ2-2	ASSLRGSGTGELF
TRBV5-1	TRBJ2-7	ASSEGLAEGVEQY
TRBV2	TRBJ2-5	ASRPQGQETQY
TRBV2	TRBJ1-2	ASSEGRDRAGYT
TRBV15	TRBJ2-5	ATSIGAGETQY
TRBV24-1	TRBJ2-1	ATRLGGGNEQF
TRBV15	TRBJ2-7	ATGEGGSYEQY
TRBV7-8	TRBJ2-7	ASSLALGGGGEQY
TRBV7-2	TRBJ1-2	ASSGGPNYGYT
TRBV7-2	TRBJ2-7	ASSSTTSGPTYEQY
TRBV6-2/TRBV6-3	TRBJ2-7	ASSYTLAGVGEQY
TRBV27	TRBJ2-5	ASSLVGGETQY
TRBV5-1	TRBJ1-2	ASSPRRGANYGYT
TRBV3-1/TRBV3-2	TRBJ2-3	ASSQGGHNTDTQY
TRBV5-3	TRBJ1-2	ARSPRQGGYGYT
TRBV4-2	TRBJ1-1	ASSQDRVNTEAF
TRBV5-5	TRBJ2-2	ASSLEGRRVGTGELF
TRBV9	TRBJ2-1	ASSVWGQGAYNEQF
TRBV27	TRBJ2-3	ASSLRGAGGGTQY
TRBV7-3	TRBJ1-2	ASHLPTGYYGYT
TRBV11-3	TRBJ2-7	ASSPGPTYEQY
TRBV3-1/TRBV3-2	TRBJ2-4	ASSGTSGSYIQY
TRBV19	TRBJ2-1	ASSLRTGFYNEQF
TRBV19	TRBJ1-2	AGQGSYGYT
TRBV27	TRBJ2-5	ASSLGDYAQETQY
TRBV5-8	TRBJ2-1	ASSEGLSSYNEQF
TRBV19	TRBJ2-3	ASSGEPGVRADTQY
TRBV28	TRBJ2-7	ASMGRDPRGSEQY
TRBV6-5	TRBJ2-7	ASRPALGGNYEQY
TRBV6-5	TRBJ2-7	ASRAGGSKEQY
TRBV3-1/TRBV3-2	TRBJ1-5	ASSPTGPNQPQH
TRBV7-2	TRBJ1-5	ASSPRWGDNQPQH
TRBV6-5	TRBJ1-1	ASRRGSDTEAF
TRBV27	TRBJ1-6	ASTPRRPQGFSSPLH
TRBV7-9	TRBJ2-1	ASSLAASTSGYNEQF
TRBV9	TRBJ2-5	ASSARGSQETQY
TRBV4-1	TRBJ2-1	ASSQSSGRAWDEQF
TRBV9	TRBJ2-1	ASSVRLGLYNEQF
TRBV5-5	TRBJ1-4	ASSLSGVEEKLF